The rows below give T cell receptor beta chains drawn from one sample of a study of post-analysis software for immune sequencing data. TCRdb processed the PCR reads anew with MiXCR; each CDR3 protein has one entry. The sample has 600,000 to 700,000 distinct CDR3 sequences; 55% to 70% are singletons. The specimen was blood. The receptors here all came from a girl aged 2-10 years with multiple sclerosis. CDR3s include the opening cysteine and the closing phenylalanine or tryptophan. D genes are given only for firm matches. Clone size, where shown, is once, few, many, or a class for clones that have expanded.

d_gene: TRBD2; j_gene: TRBJ2-7; v_gene: TRBV29-1; abundance: few; CDR3aa: CSGGRGLALYEQYF; CDR3nt: TGCAGCGGAGGGAGGGGACTAGCCCTCTACGAGCAGTACTTC
d_gene: .; j_gene: TRBJ2-7; v_gene: TRBV3-1; abundance: .; CDR3aa: CASSQEGGSYEQYF; CDR3nt: TGTGCCAGCAGCCAAGAGGGGGGATCCTACGAGCAGTACTTC
d_gene: .; j_gene: TRBJ2-4; v_gene: TRBV27; abundance: .; CDR3aa: CASSSRNIQYF; CDR3nt: TGTGCCAGCAGTTCCAGAAACATTCAGTACTTC
d_gene: TRBD2; j_gene: TRBJ2-7; v_gene: TRBV6-6; abundance: .; CDR3aa: CASRGTSGQTYEQYF; CDR3nt: TGTGCCAGCAGGGGGACTAGCGGGCAAACCTACGAGCAGTACTTC
d_gene: .; j_gene: TRBJ2-7; v_gene: TRBV7-2; abundance: few; CDR3aa: CASPNGTSAYEQYF; CDR3nt: TGTGCCAGCCCGAACGGGACTTCCGCCTACGAGCAGTACTTC
d_gene: .; j_gene: TRBJ2-5; v_gene: TRBV20-1; abundance: .; CDR3aa: CSATTLTYETQYF; CDR3nt: TGCAGTGCTACGACACTCACCTACGAGACCCAGTACTTC
d_gene: TRBD2; j_gene: TRBJ2-5; v_gene: TRBV20-1; abundance: .; CDR3aa: CSARETSGSETQYF; CDR3nt: TGCAGTGCTAGAGAGACTAGCGGGAGTGAGACCCAGTACTTC
d_gene: .; j_gene: TRBJ2-7; v_gene: TRBV7-2; abundance: few; CDR3aa: CASSFRQPEQYF; CDR3nt: TGTGCCAGCAGCTTCAGACAGCCCGAGCAGTACTTC
d_gene: TRBD2; j_gene: TRBJ2-1; v_gene: TRBV20-1; abundance: .; CDR3aa: CSATSGEQFF; CDR3nt: TGCAGTGCTACTAGCGGTGAGCAGTTCTTC
d_gene: TRBD2; j_gene: TRBJ2-1; v_gene: TRBV6-4; abundance: few; CDR3aa: CASSSTSGGANEQFF; CDR3nt: TGTGCCAGCAGCTCGACTAGCGGGGGGGCGAATGAGCAGTTCTTC
d_gene: TRBD2; j_gene: TRBJ2-6; v_gene: TRBV20-1; abundance: .; CDR3aa: CSTPAGASGANVLTF; CDR3nt: TGCAGTACCCCAGCGGGGGCCTCTGGGGCCAACGTCCTGACTTTC
d_gene: .; j_gene: TRBJ1-5; v_gene: TRBV10-3; abundance: .; CDR3aa: CAMSSGNQPQHF; CDR3nt: TGTGCCATGTCTAGCGGCAATCAGCCCCAGCATTTT
d_gene: .; j_gene: TRBJ1-2; v_gene: TRBV29-1; abundance: .; CDR3aa: CSVDRTNYGYTF; CDR3nt: TGCAGCGTTGACAGGACGAACTATGGCTACACCTTC
d_gene: .; j_gene: TRBJ2-2; v_gene: TRBV12-3/TRBV12-4; abundance: .; CDR3aa: CASSPQGLELFF; CDR3nt: TGTGCCAGCAGCCCTCAGGGATTGGAGCTGTTTTTT
d_gene: TRBD2; j_gene: TRBJ2-7; v_gene: TRBV12-3/TRBV12-4; abundance: .; CDR3aa: CASSREPGLAVYEQYF; CDR3nt: TGTGCCAGCAGTCGGGAACCGGGACTAGCGGTTTACGAGCAGTACTTC
d_gene: .; j_gene: TRBJ2-1; v_gene: TRBV6-4; abundance: .; CDR3aa: CASLEFRGPGNEQFF; CDR3nt: TGTGCCAGCCTCGAGTTTAGAGGGCCGGGCAATGAGCAGTTCTTC
d_gene: TRBD2; j_gene: TRBJ2-7; v_gene: TRBV5-5; abundance: .; CDR3aa: CASSSFLGLAGFNEQYF; CDR3nt: TGTGCCAGCAGCTCCTTCTTGGGACTAGCGGGATTTAACGAGCAGTACTTC
d_gene: .; j_gene: TRBJ1-1; v_gene: TRBV7-2; abundance: .; CDR3aa: CASSLVRGAEAFF; CDR3nt: TGTGCCAGCAGCTTGGTACGGGGAGCTGAAGCTTTCTTT
d_gene: .; j_gene: TRBJ1-2; v_gene: TRBV5-5; abundance: .; CDR3aa: CASSSYRELYGYTF; CDR3nt: TGTGCCAGCAGCTCCTACCGGGAGCTCTATGGCTACACCTTC
d_gene: .; j_gene: TRBJ2-1; v_gene: TRBV4-3; abundance: .; CDR3aa: CASSQDRTVYNEQFF; CDR3nt: TGCGCCAGCAGCCAAGATCGGACGGTATACAATGAGCAGTTCTTC
d_gene: .; j_gene: TRBJ2-3; v_gene: TRBV9; abundance: .; CDR3aa: CASSVRGVTDTQYF; CDR3nt: TGTGCCAGCAGCGTAAGAGGGGTAACAGATACGCAGTATTTT
d_gene: .; j_gene: TRBJ1-1; v_gene: TRBV20-1; abundance: .; CDR3aa: CSASSPRERNTEAFF; CDR3nt: TGCAGTGCTAGCTCCCCCAGGGAAAGGAACACTGAAGCTTTCTTT
d_gene: TRBD2; j_gene: TRBJ2-7; v_gene: TRBV5-5; abundance: .; CDR3aa: CASSMAGGEQYF; CDR3nt: TGTGCCAGCAGCATGGCGGGGGGCGAGCAGTACTTC
d_gene: .; j_gene: TRBJ1-2; v_gene: TRBV12-3/TRBV12-4; abundance: .; CDR3aa: CASSTSGLSYGYTF; CDR3nt: TGTGCCAGCAGCACCTCAGGGCTGAGCTATGGCTACACCTTC
d_gene: .; j_gene: TRBJ2-1; v_gene: TRBV24-1; abundance: .; CDR3aa: CATSDPRFRENNEQFF; CDR3nt: TGTGCCACCAGTGACCCCAGGTTTAGGGAAAACAATGAGCAGTTCTTC
d_gene: .; j_gene: TRBJ2-1; v_gene: TRBV3-1; abundance: .; CDR3aa: CASSLRGTAIYNEQFF; CDR3nt: TGTGCCAGCAGCCTCAGGGGGACTGCGATCTACAATGAGCAGTTCTTC
d_gene: .; j_gene: TRBJ1-2; v_gene: TRBV9; abundance: once; CDR3aa: CASSVDGANYGYTF; CDR3nt: TGTGCCAGCAGCGTAGACGGTGCTAACTATGGCTACACCTTC
d_gene: TRBD2; j_gene: TRBJ2-1; v_gene: TRBV9; abundance: .; CDR3aa: CASSVPGLAGHNEQFF; CDR3nt: TGTGCCAGCAGCGTCCCGGGACTAGCAGGGCATAATGAGCAGTTCTTC
d_gene: .; j_gene: TRBJ2-7; v_gene: TRBV20-1; abundance: few; CDR3aa: CSAPLPRGRLYEQYF; CDR3nt: TGCAGTGCCCCACTCCCCAGGGGACGACTGTACGAGCAGTACTTC
d_gene: TRBD2; j_gene: TRBJ2-3; v_gene: TRBV7-2; abundance: .; CDR3aa: CASSLHGLAVLTDTQYF; CDR3nt: TGTGCCAGCAGCTTACACGGACTAGCGGTTCTCACAGATACGCAGTATTTT
d_gene: .; j_gene: TRBJ2-5; v_gene: TRBV29-1; abundance: .; CDR3aa: CSALAAEQETQYF; CDR3nt: TGCAGCGCCCTAGCAGCGGAACAAGAGACCCAGTACTTC
d_gene: TRBD1; j_gene: TRBJ2-7; v_gene: TRBV12-3/TRBV12-4; abundance: few; CDR3aa: CASSFSRQGVTYEQYF; CDR3nt: TGTGCCAGCAGTTTTAGTAGACAGGGCGTTACCTACGAGCAGTACTTC
d_gene: TRBD1; j_gene: TRBJ1-1; v_gene: TRBV5-1; abundance: .; CDR3aa: CASSEGQMNTEAFF; CDR3nt: TGCGCCAGCAGCGAGGGACAGATGAACACTGAAGCTTTCTTT
d_gene: .; j_gene: TRBJ2-1; v_gene: TRBV5-6; abundance: few; CDR3aa: CASNHRGYEQFF; CDR3nt: TGTGCCAGCAACCATCGGGGCTATGAGCAGTTCTTC
d_gene: TRBD2; j_gene: TRBJ2-7; v_gene: TRBV25-1; abundance: .; CDR3aa: CASSEWIAGGASSYEQYF; CDR3nt: TGTGCCAGCAGTGAATGGATAGCGGGAGGGGCGAGCTCCTACGAGCAGTACTTC
d_gene: .; j_gene: TRBJ2-5; v_gene: TRBV20-1; abundance: .; CDR3aa: CSARDQPGEETQYF; CDR3nt: TGCAGTGCTAGAGATCAACCGGGGGAAGAGACCCAGTACTTC
d_gene: TRBD2; j_gene: TRBJ2-7; v_gene: TRBV7-9; abundance: .; CDR3aa: CASSSWTSGHEQYF; CDR3nt: TGTGCCAGCAGCTCTTGGACTAGCGGGCACGAGCAGTACTTC
d_gene: TRBD2; j_gene: TRBJ2-1; v_gene: TRBV7-3; abundance: .; CDR3aa: CASSLILGLEDEQFF; CDR3nt: TGTGCCAGCAGCTTAATCCTGGGACTAGAGGATGAGCAGTTCTTC
d_gene: .; j_gene: TRBJ2-5; v_gene: TRBV29-1; abundance: many; CDR3aa: CSTRWVQETQYF; CDR3nt: TGCAGCACCCGGTGGGTCCAAGAGACCCAGTACTTC
d_gene: TRBD1; j_gene: TRBJ1-1; v_gene: TRBV7-9; abundance: .; CDR3aa: CASSPRRQGNTEAFF; CDR3nt: TGTGCCAGCAGCCCTCGGAGACAGGGGAACACTGAAGCTTTCTTT